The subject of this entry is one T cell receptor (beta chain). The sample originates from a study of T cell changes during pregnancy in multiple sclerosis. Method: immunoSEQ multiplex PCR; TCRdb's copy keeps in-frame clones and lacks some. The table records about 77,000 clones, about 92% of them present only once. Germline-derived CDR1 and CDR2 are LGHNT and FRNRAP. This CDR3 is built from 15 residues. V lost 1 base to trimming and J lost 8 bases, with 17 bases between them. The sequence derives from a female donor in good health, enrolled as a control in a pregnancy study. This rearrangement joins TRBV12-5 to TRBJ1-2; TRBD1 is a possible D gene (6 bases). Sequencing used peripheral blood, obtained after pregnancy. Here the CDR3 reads CASGLALQGLGGYTF. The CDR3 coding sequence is TGTGCTAGTGGTTTGGCACTACAGGGTTTGGGCGGCTACACCTTC. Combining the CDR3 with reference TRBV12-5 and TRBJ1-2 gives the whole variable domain DARVTQTPRHKVTEMGQEVTMRCQPILGHNTVFWYRQTMMQGLELLAYFRNRAPLDDSGMPKDRFSAEMPDATLATLKIQPSEPRDSAVYFCASGLALQGLGGYTFGSGTRLTVV.